The 8 T cell receptor beta chains listed next were all sequenced from one sample in a study of human versus mouse CDR3 diversity and MHC coevolution. Sequencing used immunoSEQ multiplex PCR; TCRdb keeps in-frame clones, though not all of them. The sample lists tens of thousands of clones, about 94% occurring once. Sequenced input: naive CD4+ T cells from blood. Specified subset: CD45RO-negative CD62L-positive naive CD4 T cells. The receptors here all came from a person aged 30-69 years in good health.

In nucleotides, the CDR3 is TGTGCCTGGACAGGGACTGCCTCCTTGCAGTTTAATGAAAAACTGTTTTTT. It encodes CAWTGTASLQFNEKLFF. V usage is TRBV30 and J usage is TRBJ1-4; weak D call: TRBD1 (5 bases). The CDR3 has 17 amino acids. V lost 4 bases to trimming and J lost 4 bases, with 22 bases between them. Germline-derived CDR1 and CDR2 are GTSNPN and SVGIG (reference sequence).

This clone was recorded once. J is TRBJ1-1 and V is TRBV4-2; TRBD1 is a possible D gene (6 bases). V lost 2 bases to trimming and J lost 0 bases, with 10 bases between them. CDR1 and CDR2 (germline): LGHNA, YNFKEQ. The CDR3 is made up of 15 amino acids. CDR3: CASSQPDRMNTEAFF. CDR3 coding DNA: TGTGCCAGCAGCCAACCCGACAGGATGAACACTGAAGCTTTCTTT.

The chain carries TRBV6-5 and TRBJ1-6, with TRBD1 matching 8 bases. The CDR3 length is 13 residues. V was pared by 5 bases and J by 8 bases, with 2 bases of the junction left unmatched. From germline, CDR1 is MNHEY and CDR2 SVGAGI. CDR3 DNA sequence: TGTGCCAGCAGTCGACAGGGGTATTCACCCCTCCACTTT. Its translation is CASSRQGYSPLHF.

This chain joins TRBV18 and TRBJ1-5, with D tentatively TRBD1 (6 bases). In germline, CDR1 is KGHSH, CDR2 LQKENI. The V gene lost 6 bases and the J gene lost 5 bases, with 17 bases spanning the gap. The CDR3 contains 15 residues. For the CDR3, the DNA is TGTGCCAGCTCTCCAGCGACAGGTTGGGATCAGCCCCAGCATTTT. Its protein product is CASSPATGWDQPQHF.

The chain is built from TRBV15 and TRBJ2-1, with a tentative D call TRBD2 (5 bases). Germline CDR1 and CDR2: LNHNV and YYDKDF (reference sequence). Trimming removed 0 bases from V and 4 bases from J, with 7 bases in between. The CDR3 extends over 14 amino acids. This CDR3 reads CATSRDPGYNEQFF. The CDR3 DNA reads TGTGCCACCAGCAGAGATCCGGGATACAATGAGCAGTTCTTC.

This clone has only one observation. The rearrangement uses TRBV6-5 and TRBJ2-7; a weak D match, TRBD1 (6 bases). This CDR3 comprises 12 residues. Germline lookup yields CDR1 MNHEY and CDR2 SVGAGI. The ends were cut back, 11 bases at V and 1 base at J, with 12 bases in the middle. The CDR3 here is CAVHRDSYEQYF. As DNA, the CDR3 is TGTGCCGTCCACAGGGATTCCTACGAGCAGTACTTC.

The rearrangement links TRBV27 to TRBJ2-7; 9 bases align to TRBD1. CDR1 MNHEY and CDR2 SMNVEV come from the germline V gene (reference sequence). The CDR3 is 13 residues long. The trim removed 4 bases at V and 4 bases at J, leaving 2 bases unmatched. The CDR3 protein is CASSSGQGYEQYF. CDR3 DNA: TGTGCCAGCAGTTCGGGACAGGGTTACGAGCAGTACTTC.

The rearrangement joins TRBV11-3 to TRBJ2-2, with 10 bases that match TRBD1. The germline CDR1 and CDR2 sequences are SGHNT and YENEEA. The CDR3 length is 16 residues. V shed 2 bases, J shed 4 bases, and the junction held 4 bases outside the gene matches. The CDR3 here is CASSLRQGASTGELFF. The DNA of the CDR3 is TGTGCCAGCAGCTTAAGACAGGGGGCAAGCACCGGGGAGCTGTTTTTT.